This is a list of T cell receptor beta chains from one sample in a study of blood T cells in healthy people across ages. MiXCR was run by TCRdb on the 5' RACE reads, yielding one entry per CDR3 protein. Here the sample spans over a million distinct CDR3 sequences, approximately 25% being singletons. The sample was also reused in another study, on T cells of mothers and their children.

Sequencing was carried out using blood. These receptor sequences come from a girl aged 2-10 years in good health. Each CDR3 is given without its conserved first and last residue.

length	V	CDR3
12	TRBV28	ASRAGTSVETQY
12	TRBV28	ASSLLGINTEAF
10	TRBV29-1	STLEGGSEQF
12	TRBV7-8	ASRVGGPEETQY
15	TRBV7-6	ASSLIPGLTSTDTQY
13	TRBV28	ASRPTGTGGNEQF
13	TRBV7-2	ASSYSGGATDTQY
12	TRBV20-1	SAYSGRHGNEQF
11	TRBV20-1	SADQGAQNIQY
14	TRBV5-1	ASSLVVGEMAYEQY
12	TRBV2	ASRYPRSQETQY
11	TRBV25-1	ASSEIPESAAF
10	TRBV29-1	SVEGSLGRLF
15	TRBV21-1	ASSKVNGRKGTNEQY
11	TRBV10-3	ASSETSEWEQY
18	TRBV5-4	ASSPLFLGVRGEYTDTQY
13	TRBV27	ASSPPSGDIYGYT
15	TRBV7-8	ASSLVRPYSNTGELF
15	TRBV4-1	ASSQDPMAGGMYEQY
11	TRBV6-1	ASKRDSYNEQF
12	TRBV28	ASSPRQGYQPQH
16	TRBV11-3	ASSLRLAGGDLDNEQF
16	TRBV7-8	ASSYRDSFSTSTDTQY
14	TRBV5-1	ASSLAGDRVTSEAF
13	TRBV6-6	ASRPDTSGLNIQY
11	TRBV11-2	ASRKNSAYEQY
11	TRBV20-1	SAGELAAETQY
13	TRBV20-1	SAIGRTGVSYEQY
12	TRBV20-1	SARGLAGSYEQY
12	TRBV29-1	SVGPSGSYNEQF
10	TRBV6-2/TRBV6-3	ASSSSVYEQY
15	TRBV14	ASSQASPYNPYNEQF
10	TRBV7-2	ASSFPTETQY
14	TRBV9	ASSPAQGWSTDTQY
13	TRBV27	ASSSYVRNPYGYT
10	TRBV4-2	ASSQDGVLGT
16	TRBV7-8	ASSREGLAGMAKNIQY